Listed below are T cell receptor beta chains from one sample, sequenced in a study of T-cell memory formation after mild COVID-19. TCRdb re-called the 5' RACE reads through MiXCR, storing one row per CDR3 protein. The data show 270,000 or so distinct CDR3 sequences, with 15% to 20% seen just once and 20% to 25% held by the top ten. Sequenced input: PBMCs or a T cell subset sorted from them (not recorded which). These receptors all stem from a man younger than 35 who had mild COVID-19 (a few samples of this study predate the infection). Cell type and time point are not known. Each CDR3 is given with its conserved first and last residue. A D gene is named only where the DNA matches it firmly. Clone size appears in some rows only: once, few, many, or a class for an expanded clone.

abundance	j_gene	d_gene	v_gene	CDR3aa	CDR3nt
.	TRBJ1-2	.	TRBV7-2	CASSRPPGHGYTF	TGTGCCAGCAGCCGACCCCCAGGCCACGGCTACACCTTC
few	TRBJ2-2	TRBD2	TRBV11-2	CASSSGLAGGPTGELFF	TGTGCCAGCAGCTCGGGACTAGCGGGGGGGCCCACCGGGGAGCTGTTTTTT
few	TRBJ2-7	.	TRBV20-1	CSTSRGLGIYEQYF	TGCAGCACTAGTCGGGGACTCGGGATTTACGAGCAGTACTTC
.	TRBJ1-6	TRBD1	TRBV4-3	CASSQSRGKNSPLHF	TGCGCCAGCAGCCAATCCAGGGGGAAAAATTCACCCCTCCACTTT
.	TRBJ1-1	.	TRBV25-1	CASSEGAAFF	TGTGCCAGCAGTGAAGGGGCAGCTTTCTTT
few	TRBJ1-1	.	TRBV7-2	CASSLTTTPAMNTEAFF	TGTGCCAGCAGCTTGACCACCACACCGGCTATGAACACTGAAGCTTTCTTT
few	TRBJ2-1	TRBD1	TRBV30	CAWGTGTGVVYEQFF	TGTGCCTGGGGGACCGGGACAGGAGTTGTCTATGAGCAGTTCTTC
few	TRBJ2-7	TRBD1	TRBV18	CASSRATGSSYEQYF	TGTGCCAGCTCACGGGCGACAGGGAGCTCCTACGAGCAGTACTTC
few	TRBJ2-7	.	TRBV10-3	CAISGGQTVIHF	TGTGCCATCAGTGGCGGACAGACTGTGATCCACTTC
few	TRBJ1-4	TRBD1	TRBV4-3	CASSQDPGQGVWKLFF	TGCGCCAGCAGCCAAGACCCCGGACAGGGGGTGTGGAAACTGTTTTTT
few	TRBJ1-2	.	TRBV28	CASTPGLHYGYTF	TGTGCCAGCACCCCGGGACTCCACTATGGCTACACCTTC
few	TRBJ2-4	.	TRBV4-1	CASSQVLRAGAKNIQYF	TGCGCCAGCAGCCAAGTACTAAGGGCGGGCGCCAAAAACATTCAGTACTTC
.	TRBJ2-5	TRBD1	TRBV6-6	CASRLQGEETQYF	TGTGCCAGCAGACTACAGGGGGAGGAGACCCAGTACTTC
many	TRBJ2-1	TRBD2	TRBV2	CASSETSGLYNEQFF	TGTGCCAGCAGTGAAACTAGCGGGCTCTACAATGAGCAGTTCTTC
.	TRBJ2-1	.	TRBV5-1	CASSLASGQTSNEQFF	TGCGCCAGCAGCTTGGCTTCGGGGCAGACCAGCAATGAGCAGTTCTTC
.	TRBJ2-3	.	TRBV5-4	CASSSPGLGTDTQYF	TGTGCCAGCAGCTCACCGGGACTGGGCACAGATACGCAGTATTTT
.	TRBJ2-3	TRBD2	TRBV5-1	CASSLGAGRADTQYF	TGCGCCAGCAGCTTGGGGGCAGGGAGGGCGGATACGCAGTATTTT
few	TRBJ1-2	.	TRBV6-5	CASSYEGLDGYTF	TGTGCCAGCAGTTATGAGGGTTTGGATGGCTACACCTTC
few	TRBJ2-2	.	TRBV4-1	CASSQDGGELFF	TGCGCCAGCAGCCAAGACGGCGGGGAGCTGTTTTTT
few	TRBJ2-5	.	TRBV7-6	CASSPPGVGETQYF	TGTGCCAGCAGCCCCCCGGGGGTTGGGGAGACCCAGTACTTC
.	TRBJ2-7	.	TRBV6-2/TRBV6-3	CASWNNRYEQYF	TGTGCCAGTTGGAACAACCGTTACGAGCAGTACTTC
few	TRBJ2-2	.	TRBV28	CASSQPRANTGELFF	TGTGCCAGCAGTCAACCTAGGGCTAACACCGGGGAGCTGTTTTTT
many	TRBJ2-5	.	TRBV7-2	CASSYSGSQETQYF	TGTGCCAGCAGCTACTCAGGATCACAAGAGACCCAGTACTTC
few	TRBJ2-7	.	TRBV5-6	CASSSLMGAYEQYF	TGTGCCAGCAGTAGCCTGATGGGGGCCTACGAGCAGTACTTC
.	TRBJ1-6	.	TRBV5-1	CASSIRAGVGSPLHF	TGCGCCAGCAGCATCCGCGCCGGGGTAGGTTCACCCCTCCACTTT
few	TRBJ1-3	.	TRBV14	CASSQLRAGSNTIYF	TGTGCCAGCAGCCAGCTAAGAGCAGGGAGTAACACCATATATTTT
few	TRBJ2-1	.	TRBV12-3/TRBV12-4	CASSPGHNNEQFF	TGTGCCAGCAGTCCCGGACATAACAATGAGCAGTTCTTC
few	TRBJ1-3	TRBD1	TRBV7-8	CASSVRDSSGNTIYF	TGTGCCAGCAGCGTCCGGGACAGTTCGGGAAACACCATATATTTT
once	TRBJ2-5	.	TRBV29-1	CSAEGETQYF	TGCAGCGCAGAGGGGGAGACCCAGTACTTC
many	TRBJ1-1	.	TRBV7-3	CASSSGQNTEAFF	TGTGCCAGCAGCTCCGGACAGAACACTGAAGCTTTCTTT
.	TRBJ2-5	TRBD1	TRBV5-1	CASSSDPSGQGTAGTQYF	TGCGCCAGCAGCTCGGACCCTTCGGGACAGGGGACGGCCGGGACCCAGTACTTC
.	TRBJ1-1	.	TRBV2	CASPSTETEAFF	TGTGCCAGCCCGTCGACAGAGACTGAAGCTTTCTTT
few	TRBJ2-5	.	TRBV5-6	CASSPTGSQETQYF	TGTGCCAGCAGCCCCACAGGCTCCCAAGAGACCCAGTACTTC
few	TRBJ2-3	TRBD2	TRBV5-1	CASSAGLAESTDTQYF	TGCGCCAGCAGCGCCGGACTAGCAGAGAGCACAGATACGCAGTATTTT
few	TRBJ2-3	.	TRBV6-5	CATSEGWRGEADTQYF	TGTGCCACCTCCGAGGGTTGGAGGGGGGAGGCAGATACGCAGTATTTT
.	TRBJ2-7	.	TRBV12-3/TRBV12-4	CASSMGGQGTYEQYF	TGTGCCAGCAGCATGGGGGGTCAGGGAACCTACGAGCAGTACTTC
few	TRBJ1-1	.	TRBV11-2	CASSGSGVEAFF	TGTGCCAGCAGCGGCAGTGGGGTTGAAGCTTTCTTT